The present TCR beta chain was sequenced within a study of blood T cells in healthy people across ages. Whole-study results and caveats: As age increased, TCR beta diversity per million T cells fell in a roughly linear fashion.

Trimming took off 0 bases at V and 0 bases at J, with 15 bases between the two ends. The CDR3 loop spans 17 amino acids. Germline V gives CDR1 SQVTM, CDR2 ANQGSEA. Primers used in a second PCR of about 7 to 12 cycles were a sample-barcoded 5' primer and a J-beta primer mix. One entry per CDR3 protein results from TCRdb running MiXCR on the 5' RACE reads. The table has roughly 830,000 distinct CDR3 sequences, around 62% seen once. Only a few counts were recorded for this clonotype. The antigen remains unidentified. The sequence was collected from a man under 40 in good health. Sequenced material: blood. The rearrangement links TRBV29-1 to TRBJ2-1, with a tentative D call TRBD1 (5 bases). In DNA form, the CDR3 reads TGCAGCGTTGAAGATCCCCAGGGATTCGACTCCTACAATGAGCAGTTCTTC. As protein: CSVEDPQGFDSYNEQFF.